A selection of T cell receptor beta chains follows, all from one sample in a study of blood T cell repertoires in COVID-19. Method: immunoSEQ multiplex PCR; TCRdb's copy keeps in-frame clones and lacks some. The data hold 310,000 or so clones, with around 84% observed a single time. Sequencing used PBMCs or T cells enriched from blood (not recorded which). These receptors were collected from a woman aged 18-29 years who had recovered from COVID-19. Each CDR3 is given without its conserved first and last residue. The order of the fields is CDR3 protein, V gene, J gene.

CDR3 protein: ASAWQGRNQPQH; V gene: TRBV19; J gene: TRBJ1-5
CDR3 protein: ATSPGHSYNEQF; V gene: TRBV24-1; J gene: TRBJ2-1
CDR3 protein: ASRTTSGGLYNEQF; V gene: TRBV19; J gene: TRBJ2-1
CDR3 protein: ASSRQGGTGELF; V gene: TRBV5-5; J gene: TRBJ2-2
CDR3 protein: ASSQSGVGATNEKLF; V gene: TRBV4-1; J gene: TRBJ1-4
CDR3 protein: ASSTITNTEAF; V gene: TRBV6-5; J gene: TRBJ1-1
CDR3 protein: ASAGGYNSPLH; V gene: TRBV28; J gene: TRBJ1-6
CDR3 protein: ASSYRTGLYNEQF; V gene: TRBV7-8; J gene: TRBJ2-1
CDR3 protein: ASSQELAGDYEQF; V gene: TRBV3-1/TRBV3-2; J gene: TRBJ2-1
CDR3 protein: ASSYQGNGEQY; V gene: TRBV6-5; J gene: TRBJ2-7
CDR3 protein: ASSTMGQGPPYYGYT; V gene: TRBV19; J gene: TRBJ1-2
CDR3 protein: SVVSGSNTEAF; V gene: TRBV29-1; J gene: TRBJ1-1
CDR3 protein: AISPTGGEQY; V gene: TRBV10-3; J gene: TRBJ2-7
CDR3 protein: AICKEGGMDREAF; V gene: TRBV10-3; J gene: TRBJ1-1
CDR3 protein: ASSPTVGTGLGNQPQH; V gene: TRBV7-9; J gene: TRBJ1-5
CDR3 protein: ASSLDASSGNTIY; V gene: TRBV11-1; J gene: TRBJ1-3
CDR3 protein: ASRGHSNQPQH; V gene: TRBV2; J gene: TRBJ1-5
CDR3 protein: ASSSSGGAGYEQY; V gene: TRBV11-2; J gene: TRBJ2-7
CDR3 protein: ASSLLRTELNGYT; V gene: TRBV27; J gene: TRBJ1-2
CDR3 protein: ASSLSAAGTDTQY; V gene: TRBV14; J gene: TRBJ2-3
CDR3 protein: ASSLSDGAGELF; V gene: TRBV7-9; J gene: TRBJ2-2
CDR3 protein: ASSQERKGQGNNYGYT; V gene: TRBV3-1/TRBV3-2; J gene: TRBJ1-2
CDR3 protein: ASSPGAVDNYDYT; V gene: TRBV19; J gene: TRBJ1-2
CDR3 protein: AISDLGNTIY; V gene: TRBV10-3; J gene: TRBJ1-3
CDR3 protein: ASTWGREGYEQY; V gene: TRBV5-6; J gene: TRBJ2-7
CDR3 protein: ASSFATGSPDEQF; V gene: TRBV6-5; J gene: TRBJ2-1